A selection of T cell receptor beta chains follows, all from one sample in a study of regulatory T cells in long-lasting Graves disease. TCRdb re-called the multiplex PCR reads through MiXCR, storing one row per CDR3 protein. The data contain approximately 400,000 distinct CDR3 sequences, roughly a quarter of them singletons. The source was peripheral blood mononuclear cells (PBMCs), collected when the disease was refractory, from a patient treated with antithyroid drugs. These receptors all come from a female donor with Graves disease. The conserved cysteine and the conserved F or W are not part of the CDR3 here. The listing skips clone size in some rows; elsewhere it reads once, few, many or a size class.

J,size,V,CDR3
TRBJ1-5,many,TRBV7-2,ASSLDQGSNQPQH
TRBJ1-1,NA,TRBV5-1,ASSLGRDRDTEAF
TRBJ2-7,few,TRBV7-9,ASTQTTFRGPIYEQY
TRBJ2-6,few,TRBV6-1,ASGLRKDRPTVSGANVLT
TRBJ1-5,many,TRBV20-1,SARYLSQPQH
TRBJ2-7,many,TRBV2,ASSQGQGFSYEQY
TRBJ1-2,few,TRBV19,ASSSQTGGDYGYT
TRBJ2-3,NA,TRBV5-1,ASSEETDTQY
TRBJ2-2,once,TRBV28,ASSTQGLAGELF
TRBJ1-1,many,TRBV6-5,ASSNSQGRTF
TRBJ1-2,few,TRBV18,ASSPPDGLGYT
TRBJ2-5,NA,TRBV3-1,ASSQSWQETQY
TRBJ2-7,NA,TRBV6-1,ASSEDSDSRG
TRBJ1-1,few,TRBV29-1,SVRPQMNTEAF
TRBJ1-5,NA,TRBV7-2,ASSNQGNQPQH
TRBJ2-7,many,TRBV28,ASSLYEQY
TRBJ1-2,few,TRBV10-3,AISMDRSDYGYT